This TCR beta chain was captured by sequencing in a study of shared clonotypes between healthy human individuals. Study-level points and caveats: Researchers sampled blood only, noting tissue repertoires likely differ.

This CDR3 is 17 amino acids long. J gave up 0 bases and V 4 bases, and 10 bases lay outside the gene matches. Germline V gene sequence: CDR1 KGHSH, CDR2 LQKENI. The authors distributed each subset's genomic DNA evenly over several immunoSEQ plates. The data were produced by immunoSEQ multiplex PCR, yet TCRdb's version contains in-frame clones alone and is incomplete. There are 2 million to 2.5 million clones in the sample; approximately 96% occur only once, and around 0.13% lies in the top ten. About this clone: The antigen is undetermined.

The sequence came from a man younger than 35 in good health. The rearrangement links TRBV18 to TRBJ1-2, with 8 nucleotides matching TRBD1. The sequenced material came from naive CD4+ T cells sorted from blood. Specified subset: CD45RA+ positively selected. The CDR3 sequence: CASSQSTGAKPNYGYTF. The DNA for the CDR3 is TGTGCCAGCTCACAATCGACAGGGGCCAAACCTAACTATGGCTACACCTTC. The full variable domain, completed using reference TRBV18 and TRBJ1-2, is NAGVMQNPRHLVRRRGQEARLRCSPMKGHSHVYWYRQLPEEGLKFMVYLQKENIIDESGMPKERFSAEFPKEGPSILRIQQVVRGDSAAYFCASSQSTGAKPNYGYTFGSGTRLTVV.